This T cell receptor beta chain comes out of a study of blood T cell repertoires in COVID-19. Study in general: The United States, Italy and Spain supplied acute and convalescent COVID-19 samples.

V lost 4 bases and J 7 bases, leaving 14 bases between the germline ends. Germline assignment: CDR1 ENHRY and CDR2 SYGVKD. The CDR3 runs 15 residues. Profiled with immunoSEQ multiplex PCR; TCRdb holds only in-frame clones, not every one. The profile shows some 190,000 clones, 70% to 90% of them singletons. This clone was counted a few times. The V and J genes are TRBV10-3 and TRBJ1-6, with D possibly being TRBD1 (5 bases). Sequenced material: peripheral blood. This TCR derives from a woman aged 40 to 50 who had recovered from COVID-19. The CDR3 DNA reads as TGTGCCATCAGTGTAACAGGATTAATGAATTCACCCCTCCACTTT. This gives the protein CAISVTGLMNSPLHF.